This paragraph reports one T cell receptor beta chain. Trimming pared 1 base from V and 10 bases from J, leaving 14 bases between. CDR3 length: 15 residues. CDR1 and CDR2 from the germline V gene are LGHNA and YNFKEQ. These data belong to a study of blood T cell repertoires in COVID-19. Study overall: The origin of the acute and convalescent COVID-19 samples was the United States, Italy and Spain. From T cells, B-cell-depleted T cells, or PBMCs came the material, which was cDNA or gDNA.

Per the authors' pipeline: It was from reference gene primer amplification that nucleated cell counts were estimated. Here immunoSEQ multiplex PCR was the method, and the copy in TCRdb shows in-frame clones only, minus some. The V and J calls and clone size were taken over from that table, and D and trimming were inferred from the DNA. Seen here are about 16,000 clones, approximately 91% observed once, and the top ten hold 20% to 25%. Sequences were obtained from peripheral blood. The sequence was obtained from a man aged 55 to 70 with acute or convalescent COVID-19. The rearrangement links TRBV4-2 to TRBJ1-6; D gene ambiguous. The CDR3 region is CASSQGQDSGSPLHF. The CDR3 region has the DNA TGTGCCAGCAGCCAAGGGCAGGACTCGGGATCACCCCTCCACTTT.